The source of this TCR beta chain is a study of T cells in Graves' hyperthyroidism and ophthalmopathy. The study's findings and limits: Most expanded thyroid clonotypes above 0.001 recurred in blood.

Germline V gene data show CDR1 as LNHDA and CDR2 as SQIVND (reference sequence). The length of the CDR3 is 15 residues. Trimming took 5 bases from V and 1 from J, leaving 13 bases between them. This clonotype showed up just a few times. Its antigen is still unknown. Criteria for exclusion of patients were uncontrolled infection, other autoimmune disease, pregnancy or lactation. Researchers took RNA transcripts and amplified the TCR beta CDR3 regions from them. First-round RT-PCR of the TCR CDR3 relied on the HTBI primer set. TCRdb re-called the multiplex PCR reads through MiXCR, storing one row per CDR3 protein. In the table there are hundreds of thousands of distinct CDR3 sequences, approximately 14% of which are singletons.

The receptor was isolated from a woman younger than 35 with Graves' hyperthyroidism. The rearrangement links TRBV19 to TRBJ2-3, with D perhaps TRBD2 (7 bases). The source material was blood. This CDR3 reads CASSFRGAGTDTQYF. In DNA, the CDR3 is TGTGCCAGTAGTTTTCGGGGGGCCGGCACAGATACGCAGTATTTT.